This T cell receptor (beta chain) derives from a study of blood T cell repertoires in COVID-19. The germline gives CDR1 KGHSH, CDR2 LQKENI. This CDR3 has 18 amino acids. The V and J ends lost 3 bases and 0 bases respectively, with 18 bases between them. The repertoire was sequenced with immunoSEQ multiplex PCR; TCRdb's copy has only in-frame clones and lacks some. This sample has 250,000 or so clones, with more than 75% found just once. The rearrangement links TRBV18 to TRBJ1-5; D possibly corresponds to TRBD1 (6 bases). The receptor was isolated from a woman aged 40 to 50 who had recovered from COVID-19. Input material: peripheral blood. CDR3 protein: CASSPDTRDTDSNQPQHF. The CDR3 region has the DNA TGTGCCAGCTCACCGGACACCCGGGACACCGATAGCAATCAGCCCCAGCATTTT.